The sequence of this TCR beta chain was determined in a study of OX40 agonist ivuxolimab in advanced cancers. At the level of the study: Head and neck, renal cell, melanoma or hepatocellular carcinoma were the cancers that dose-escalation patients had.

This clone was picked up one time. Antigen specificity is unknown. Whole-study results and caveats: In the 0.1 to 3.0 mg/kg range, CD4+ and CD8+ blood T cells had expanded clonally by week 6.

The V gene end was trimmed by 8 bases and the J gene end by 1 base; junction bases not matched to a gene: 6. Germline lookup yields CDR1 GTSNPN and CDR2 SVGIG (reference sequence). This CDR3 comprises 13 residues. Assay used: immunoSEQ multiplex PCR; TCRdb lists only in-frame clones, some missing. The profile shows tens of thousands of clones, 92% of them singletons. Sequenced here: CD4+ or CD8+ T cells sorted from blood, sampled in a trial of the OX40 agonist ivuxolimab. This TCR was recovered from an adult with an advanced solid tumor such as melanoma, head and neck, liver or kidney cancer. The rearrangement joins TRBV30 to TRBJ2-3, with 7 bases identical to TRBD2. The CDR3 DNA reads TGTGCCCGCTCTAGCGGAGGCACAGATACGCAGTATTTT. Translated: CARSSGGTDTQYF.